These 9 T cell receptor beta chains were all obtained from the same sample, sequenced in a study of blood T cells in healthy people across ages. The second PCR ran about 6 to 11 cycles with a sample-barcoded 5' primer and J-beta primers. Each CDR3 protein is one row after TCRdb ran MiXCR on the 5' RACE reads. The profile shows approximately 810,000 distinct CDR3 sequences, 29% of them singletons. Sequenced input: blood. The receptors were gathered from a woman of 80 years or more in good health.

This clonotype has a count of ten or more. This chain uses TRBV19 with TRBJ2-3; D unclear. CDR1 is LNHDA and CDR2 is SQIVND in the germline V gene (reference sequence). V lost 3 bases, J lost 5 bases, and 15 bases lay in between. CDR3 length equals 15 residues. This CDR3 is CASSIRRLPQDTQYF. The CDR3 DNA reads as TGTGCCAGTAGTATTAGAAGACTCCCCCAAGATACGCAGTATTTT.

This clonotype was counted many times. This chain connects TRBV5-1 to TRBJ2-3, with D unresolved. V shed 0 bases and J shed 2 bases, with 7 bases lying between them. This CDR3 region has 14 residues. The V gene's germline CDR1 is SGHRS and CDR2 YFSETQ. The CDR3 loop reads CASSLEGHTDTQYF. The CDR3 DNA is TGCGCCAGCAGCTTGGAAGGCCACACAGATACGCAGTATTTT.

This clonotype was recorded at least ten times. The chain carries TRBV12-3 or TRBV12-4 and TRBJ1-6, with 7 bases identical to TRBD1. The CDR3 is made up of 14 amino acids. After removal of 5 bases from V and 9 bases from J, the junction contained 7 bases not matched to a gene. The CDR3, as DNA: TGTGCCAGCAGTCAACGGACAGGTCCTTCACCCCTCCACTTT. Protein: CASSQRTGPSPLHF.

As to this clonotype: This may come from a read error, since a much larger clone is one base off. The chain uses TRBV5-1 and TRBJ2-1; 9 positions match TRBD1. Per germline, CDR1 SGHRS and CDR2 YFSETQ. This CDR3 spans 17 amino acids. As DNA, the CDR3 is TGCGTCAGCAGCTTGGGGGGACAGGGACGTTACAGGAATGAGCAGTTCTTC. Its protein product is CVSSLGGQGRYRNEQFF.

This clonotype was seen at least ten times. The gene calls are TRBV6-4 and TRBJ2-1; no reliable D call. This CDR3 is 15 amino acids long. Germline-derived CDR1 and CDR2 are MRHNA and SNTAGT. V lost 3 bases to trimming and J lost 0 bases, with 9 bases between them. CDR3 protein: CASSDRWTSYNEQFF. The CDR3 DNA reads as TGTGCCAGCAGTGATCGGTGGACCTCCTACAATGAGCAGTTCTTC.

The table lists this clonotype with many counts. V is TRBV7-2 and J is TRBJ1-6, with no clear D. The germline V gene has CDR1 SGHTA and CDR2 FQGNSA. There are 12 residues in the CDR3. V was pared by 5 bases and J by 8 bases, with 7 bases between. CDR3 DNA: TGTGCCAGCAGCCCAAACTATTCACCCCTCCACTTT. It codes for CASSPNYSPLHF.

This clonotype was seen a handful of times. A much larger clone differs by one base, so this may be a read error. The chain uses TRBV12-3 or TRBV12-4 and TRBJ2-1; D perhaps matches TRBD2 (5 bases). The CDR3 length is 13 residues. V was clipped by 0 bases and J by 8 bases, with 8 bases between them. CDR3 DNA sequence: TGTGCCAGCAGTTTAGCGCACGGGGATGAGCAGTTCTTC. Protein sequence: CASSLAHGDEQFF.

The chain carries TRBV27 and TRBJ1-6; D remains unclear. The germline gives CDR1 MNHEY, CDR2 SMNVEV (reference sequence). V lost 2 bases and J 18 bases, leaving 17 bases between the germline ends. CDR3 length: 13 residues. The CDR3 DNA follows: TGTGCCAGCAGTTTAGGTCAAAATTCACCCTCCCACTTT. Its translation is CASSLGQNSPSHF.

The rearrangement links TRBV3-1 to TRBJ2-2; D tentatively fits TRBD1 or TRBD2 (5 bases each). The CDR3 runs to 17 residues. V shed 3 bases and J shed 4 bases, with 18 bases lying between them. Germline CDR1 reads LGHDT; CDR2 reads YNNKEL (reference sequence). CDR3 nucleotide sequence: TGTGCCAGCAGCCAGCCGCCGGGACGGGGATTCACCGGGGAGCTGTTTTTT. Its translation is CASSQPPGRGFTGELFF.